These 27 T cell receptor beta chains were all obtained from the same sample, sequenced in a study of CD8+CD57+ T cells in acquired aplastic anemia. Flow cytometry had shown expanded CD8+CD57+ cells in the patients chosen for sequencing. Genomic DNA templated the TCR beta VDJ and CDR3 profiling. TCRdb called the reads again in MiXCR, with one record for every CDR3 protein. The table has approximately 200,000 distinct CDR3 sequences, less than 60% seen once; the top ten hold just under 20%. Sequencing used sorted CD4+, CD8+, or CD8+CD57+ T cells (not recorded which) from PBMCs. These receptors were collected from a human donor with aplastic anemia.

This clonotype was seen repeatedly, ten times or more. V is TRBV5-1 and J is TRBJ1-2; maybe TRBD1 (6 bases). The V and J ends lost 2 bases and 14 bases respectively, with 22 bases between them. Germline CDR1 is SGHRS and CDR2 is YFSETQ. This CDR3 comprises 14 residues. The CDR3 loop reads CASSLEDGTLGETF. CDR3 DNA: TGCGCCAGCAGCTTAGAAGACGGGACACTGGGCGAGACCTTC.

This chain links TRBV10-1 with TRBJ1-5; 10 nucleotides agree with TRBD1. This CDR3 spans 14 amino acids. Trimming cost V 8 bases and J 4 bases; bases outside gene matches: 5. Germline CDR1 and CDR2: WNHNN and SYGVQD (reference sequence). CDR3 protein: CASPGQGSNQPQHF. The CDR3 nucleotides read TGCGCCAGCCCGGGACAGGGGTCAAATCAGCCCCAGCATTTT.

This sequence joins TRBV19 and TRBJ2-4, with D hard to call. Germline values: CDR1 LNHDA, CDR2 SQIVND (reference sequence). V gave up 5 bases and J gave up 9 bases, with 14 bases separating them. The CDR3 consists of 13 residues. The CDR3 reads CASSLRTETIQYF. The CDR3 region has the DNA TGTGCCAGTAGTCTCCGGACGGAAACCATTCAGTACTTC.

This clonotype showed up many times. J is TRBJ1-2 and V is TRBV20-1, with TRBD1 matching 9 bases. The CDR3 loop spans 14 amino acids. Germline V CDR1 and CDR2: DFQATT, SNEGSKA (reference sequence). J lost 0 bases, V lost 5 bases, and 4 bases had no gene match. CDR3 sequence: CSAPRDRANYGYTF. The CDR3 coding sequence is TGCAGTGCTCCCCGGGACAGGGCTAACTATGGCTACACCTTC.

At least ten counts were recorded for this clonotype. The rearrangement uses TRBV5-1 and TRBJ2-3; TRBD2 agrees at 9 bases. The germline gives CDR1 SGHRS, CDR2 YFSETQ. CDR3 length: 16 residues. The V gene end was trimmed by 0 bases and the J gene end by 2 bases; junction bases not matched to a gene: 4. Here the CDR3 DNA reads TGCGCCAGCAGCTTGGATCCTAGCGGGATCACAGATACGCAGTATTTT. Amino acids: CASSLDPSGITDTQYF.

For this clonotype: This is likely a read error, given that the CDR3 carries no conserved phenylalanine or tryptophan at its end. The chain recombines TRBV19 with TRBJ1-4, with D hard to call. CDR1 is LNHDA, CDR2 SQIVND, per germline (reference sequence). CDR3 length equals 12 residues. CDR3 nucleotides: TGTGCCAGTAGAAGGTGGGGTGAACAACTGTTTGTT. Encoded protein: CASRRWGEQLFV.

The gene calls are TRBV9 and TRBJ2-1; possible D gene TRBD2, 5 bases. This CDR3 spans 14 amino acids. Germline V CDR1 and CDR2: SGDLS, YYNGEE. V was cut by 7 bases and J by 2 bases, with 13 bases left in between. In nucleotides, the CDR3 is TGTGCCAGCGGTTCGGGGTCAACCTACAATGAGCAGTTCTTC. This gives the protein CASGSGSTYNEQFF.

This clonotype appeared many times. This rearrangement joins TRBV5-1 to TRBJ1-1; D gene ambiguous. Germline V CDR1 and CDR2: SGHRS, YFSETQ. V was clipped by 6 bases and J by 5 bases, with 11 bases between them. This CDR3 is built from 12 residues. The chain's CDR3 is CASNPIGTEAFF. The CDR3, as DNA: TGCGCCAGCAACCCCATTGGAACTGAAGCTTTCTTT.

Many counts were recorded for this clonotype. The V and J genes are TRBV20-1 and TRBJ1-5; 10 bases match TRBD1. Per germline, CDR1 DFQATT and CDR2 SNEGSKA (reference sequence). This CDR3 is built from 16 residues. J gave up 4 bases and V 6 bases, and 12 bases lay outside the gene matches. CDR3 protein: CSAPHPGQGGNQPQHF. DNA of the CDR3: TGCAGTGCACCCCACCCTGGACAGGGGGGAAATCAGCCCCAGCATTTT.

This clonotype was seen a few times. The chain joins TRBV7-9 to TRBJ1-2, with 9 bases that match TRBD1. Germline V gene data show CDR1 as SEHNR and CDR2 as FQNEAQ (reference sequence). The CDR3 consists of 16 residues. V gave up 5 bases and J gave up 8 bases; unmatched junction bases: 15. The CDR3 loop reads CASSPRRGTGYNGYTF. The CDR3 coding sequence is TGTGCCAGCAGCCCCAGGCGGGGGACAGGGTACAACGGCTACACCTTC.

The rearrangement joins TRBV7-9 to TRBJ1-6; a possible D gene is TRBD1 (5 bases). Trimming shortened V by 6 bases and J by 7 bases, and 16 bases separated the two germline ends. Per the germline V gene, CDR1 is SEHNR and CDR2 is FQNEAQ (reference sequence). The CDR3 is 15 amino acids. The CDR3 protein is CASSHSGQGNSPLHF. The CDR3 nucleotides read TGTGCCAGCAGTCATTCGGGGCAGGGAAATTCACCCCTCCACTTT.

The rearrangement joins TRBV5-1 to TRBJ2-5; D is ambiguous. CDR3 length: 15 amino acids. Germline V gives CDR1 SGHRS, CDR2 YFSETQ. V lost 1 base and J 4 bases, leaving 14 bases between the germline ends. The CDR3 bases are TGCGCCAGCAGCTTGAGCCAAATCAGTCGAGAGACCCAGTACTTC. It encodes CASSLSQISRETQYF.

This clonotype has more than one count but fewer than ten. A much larger clone differs from this one at a single base, so this may be a read error. This chain joins TRBV20-1 and TRBJ2-5, with D tentatively TRBD1 (5 bases). V shed 4 bases and J shed 2 bases, with 14 bases lying between them. Germline assignment: CDR1 DFQATT and CDR2 SNEGSKA (reference sequence). The CDR3 is made up of 14 amino acids. The chain's CDR3 is CSAKEGQGQETQYF. The CDR3 bases are TGCAGTGCTAAAGAAGGACAAGGGCAAGAGACCCAGTACTTC.

DNA of the CDR3: TGCAGCGTTGCAGGCAGGGGTGGGGAAAAACTGTTTTTT. Its protein product is CSVAGRGGEKLFF. The rearrangement uses TRBV29-1 and TRBJ1-4; tentatively, D is TRBD1 (6 bases). Germline-derived CDR1 and CDR2 are SQVTM and ANQGSEA. Trimming cost V 4 bases and J 8 bases, with 14 bases left between them. This CDR3 comprises 13 residues.

The chain uses TRBV20-1 and TRBJ1-4; D not certain. CDR1 DFQATT and CDR2 SNEGSKA come from the germline V gene (reference sequence). V gave up 6 bases and J gave up 8 bases, with 10 bases separating them. The CDR3 covers 11 residues. CDR3 DNA: TGCAGTGCCATTAGGTGGGAAAAACTGTTTTTT. Its translation is CSAIRWEKLFF.

The chain uses TRBV12-3 or TRBV12-4 and TRBJ1-1, with a tentative D call TRBD1 (6 bases). CDR3 length equals 14 residues. Trimming removed 6 bases from V and 4 bases from J, with 15 bases in between. CDR3 in DNA: TGTGCCAGCAGCGGGAACAGGGTGAGCACTGAAGCTTTCTTT. Residues: CASSGNRVSTEAFF.

The chain recombines TRBV5-8 with TRBJ2-3; D unclear. V was shortened by 4 bases and J by 0 bases, with 15 bases between the two germline ends. CDR1 is SGHTS, CDR2 YDEGEE, per germline. The CDR3 contains 16 residues. CDR3 nucleotides: TGTGCCAGCAGCCTCCCAGGCCCCCTGAGCACAGATACGCAGTATTTT. Its translation is CASSLPGPLSTDTQYF.

This clonotype was counted between two and nine times. The CDR3 sequence: CAISPPNSYEQYF. The DNA for the CDR3 is TGTGCCATCAGTCCTCCAAACTCCTACGAGCAGTACTTC. V usage is TRBV10-3 and J usage is TRBJ2-7, with D uncertain. Per germline, CDR1 ENHRY and CDR2 SYGVKD. The CDR3 has 13 residues. The germline V and J ends were trimmed by 5 bases and 0 bases, with 8 bases remaining between them.

This clonotype has just one count. This CDR3 is CSVEDLMAPSGGAVETQYF. Here the CDR3 DNA reads TGCAGCGTTGAAGATCTCATGGCCCCTAGTGGGGGGGCCGTTGAGACCCAGTACTTC. V gene TRBV29-1 combines with J gene TRBJ2-5; TRBD2 is a possible D gene (7 bases). V was cut by 0 bases and J by 5 bases, with 28 bases left in between. The CDR3 is made up of 19 amino acids. Per the germline V gene, CDR1 is SQVTM and CDR2 is ANQGSEA.

In its sample, this clonotype was seen many times. This rearrangement joins TRBV29-1 to TRBJ2-7, with D unresolved. Germline-derived CDR1 and CDR2 are SQVTM and ANQGSEA. This CDR3 comprises 11 residues. Deletions cut 4 bases from V and 2 bases from J, with 6 bases between. CDR3 in DNA: TGCAGCGTTGGTTCTACCTACGAGCAGTACTTC. Its protein product is CSVGSTYEQYF.

V gene TRBV3-1 combines with J gene TRBJ2-5; the D gene is possibly TRBD1 (6 bases). The germline V gene encodes CDR1 LGHDT and CDR2 YNNKEL (reference sequence). With 2 bases removed from V and 3 bases from J, the gap between germline ends came to 10 bases. This CDR3 comprises 14 residues. The CDR3 DNA sequence: TGTGCCAGCAGCCAAATGGGGGCCGAAGAGACCCAGTACTTC. Its translation is CASSQMGAEETQYF.

With regard to this clonotype: A much larger clone lies a single base off, so this may be a read error. The V gene is TRBV3-1, the J gene TRBJ1-6; D gene uncertain. Germline V gene data show CDR1 as LGHDT and CDR2 as YNNKEL (reference sequence). The CDR3 contains 14 residues. The CDR3 loop is CASSQDLSNSPPHF. CDR3 bases: TGTGCCAGCAGCCAAGACCTTAGCAATTCACCCCCCCACTTT.

This clonotype was counted a few times. Written as DNA, the CDR3 is TGTGCCAGCAGTGACCAGGACAGTGCTAGAACACTGTTTTTT. Translation gives CASSDQDSARTLFF. The chain joins TRBV2 to TRBJ1-4; tentatively, D is TRBD1 (6 bases). CDR1 is SNHLY, CDR2 FYNNEI, per germline. The CDR3 is made up of 14 amino acids. The germline V and J ends were trimmed by 3 bases and 13 bases, with 18 bases remaining between them.

The CDR3 nucleotides are TGTGCCAGCGGGGGGGGAGCCGGGACTAGCGGTGCAGATACGCAGTATTTT. Its translation: CASGGGAGTSGADTQYF. This rearrangement joins TRBV2 to TRBJ2-3; TRBD2 agrees at 11 bases. The CDR3 has 17 residues. Germline V gene sequence: CDR1 SNHLY, CDR2 FYNNEI. V gave up 8 bases and J gave up 4 bases; unmatched junction bases: 14. Full variable domain (remainder filled in from reference TRBV2 and TRBJ2-3): EPEVTQTPSHQVTQMGQEVILRCVPISNHLYFYWYRQILGQKVEFLVSFYNNEISEKSEIFDDQFSVERPDGSNFTLKIRSTKLEDSAMYFCASGGGAGTSGADTQYFGPGTRLTVL.

There are many counts of this clonotype. The gene calls are TRBV7-3 and TRBJ1-1; D not certain. Germline V gives CDR1 SGHTA, CDR2 FQGTGA. This CDR3 has 13 residues. The germline V and J ends were trimmed by 5 bases and 10 bases, with 17 bases remaining between them. The CDR3 reads CASSPKGGSTAFF. The CDR3 DNA is TGTGCCAGCAGCCCAAAGGGTGGGAGCACAGCTTTCTTT.

A remark on this clonotype: A much bigger clone sits one base away, suggesting this may be a read error. The chain employs TRBV2 and TRBJ2-7, with a weak D call TRBD1 (6 bases). Germline values: CDR1 SNHLY, CDR2 FYNNEI. There are 15 residues in the CDR3. Here the CDR3 reads CASSERGINSCEQYF. The CDR3 region has the DNA TGTGCCAGCAGTGAAAGGGGGATTAACTCCTGCGAGCAGTACTTC.

On this clonotype itself: One end of the junction varies from germline; a read error may be responsible. This chain joins TRBV20-1 and TRBJ2-1; 15 nucleotides align to TRBD2. Germline V CDR1 and CDR2: DFQATT, SNEGSKA (reference sequence). CDR3 length: 16 amino acids. The CDR3 region is CSAREGGLAGGDKQFF. For the CDR3, the DNA is TGCAGTGCTCGAGAAGGAGGACTAGCGGGAGGGGACAAGCAGTTCTTC.